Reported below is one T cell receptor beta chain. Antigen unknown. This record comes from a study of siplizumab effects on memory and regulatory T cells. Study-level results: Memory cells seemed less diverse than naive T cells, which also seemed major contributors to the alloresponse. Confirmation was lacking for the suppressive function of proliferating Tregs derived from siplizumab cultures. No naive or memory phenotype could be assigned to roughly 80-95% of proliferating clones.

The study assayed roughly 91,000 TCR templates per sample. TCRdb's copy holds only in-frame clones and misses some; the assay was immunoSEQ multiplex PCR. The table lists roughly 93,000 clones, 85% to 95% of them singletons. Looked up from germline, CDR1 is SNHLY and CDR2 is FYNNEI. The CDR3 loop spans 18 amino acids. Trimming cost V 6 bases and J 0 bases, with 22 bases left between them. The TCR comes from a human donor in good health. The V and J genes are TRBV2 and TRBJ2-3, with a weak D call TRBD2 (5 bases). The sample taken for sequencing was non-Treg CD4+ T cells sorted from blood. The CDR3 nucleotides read TGTGCCAGCAGAACCGCGGTCGATGGAGGAACTAGCACAGATACGCAGTATTTT. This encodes CASRTAVDGGTSTDTQYF.